These T cell receptor beta chains were read from a single sample in a study of shared clonotypes between healthy human individuals. Sequencing used immunoSEQ multiplex PCR; TCRdb keeps in-frame clones, though not all of them. The table lists about 2.4 million clones, approximately 94% of them singletons, with under 0.15% in the top ten. Material for sequencing was naive CD4+ T cells sorted from blood. These receptors were obtained from a man aged 18 to 29 in good health. Each CDR3 is given with its conserved first and last residue. D genes are given only for firm matches. Not all rows give a size; the values are once, few, many and, for expanded clones, a class.

>TRBV18|NA|TRBJ1-2|NA
CASSPQERNPYTF
TGTGCCAGCTCACCACAGGAGCGGAATCCGTACACCTTC
>TRBV11-2|NA|TRBJ2-7|NA
CASSRKPPGQGYEQYF
TGTGCCAGCAGCCGAAAGCCGCCGGGACAAGGCTACGAGCAGTACTTC
>TRBV5-1|NA|TRBJ1-4|TRBD1
CASSPDRGATNEKLFF
TGCGCCAGCAGCCCGGACAGGGGCGCAACTAATGAAAAACTGTTTTTT
>TRBV30|NA|TRBJ2-2|TRBD1
CAWDFRQGTTGELFF
TGTGCCTGGGATTTTAGACAGGGGACCACCGGGGAGCTGTTTTTT
>TRBV30|NA|TRBJ1-5|NA
CAWSVLGDQPQHF
TGTGCCTGGAGTGTACTAGGGGATCAGCCCCAGCATTTT
>TRBV9|NA|TRBJ1-3|NA
CASSLGGSGNTIYF
TGTGCCAGCAGCCTAGGGGGCTCTGGAAACACCATATATTTT
>TRBV6-6|NA|TRBJ2-1|TRBD2
CASSHSAGGLYEQFF
TGTGCCAGCAGCCACTCAGCGGGGGGGCTTTATGAGCAGTTCTTC
>TRBV18|NA|TRBJ2-7|NA
CASSPGQTYEQYF
TGTGCCAGCTCCCCCGGGCAGACCTACGAGCAGTACTTC
>TRBV29-1|NA|TRBJ2-3|NA
CSAGQITDTQYF
TGCAGCGCGGGACAAATCACAGATACGCAGTATTTT
>TRBV6-4|NA|TRBJ1-5|NA
CASPGGGTGTRGDSNQPQHF
TGTGCCAGTCCGGGTGGAGGAACCGGGACCCGTGGGGATAGCAATCAGCCCCAGCATTTT
>TRBV11-3|few|TRBJ1-6|NA
CASSLVLGAPLHF
TGTGCCAGCAGCTTAGTCCTGGGGGCACCCCTCCACTTT
>TRBV12-5|NA|TRBJ1-1|NA
CASGLVRQLNTEAFF
TGTGCTAGTGGTTTGGTACGACAGTTGAACACTGAAGCTTTCTTT
>TRBV28|NA|TRBJ1-1|NA
CASSSPTEAFF
TGTGCCAGCAGTTCTCCTACTGAAGCTTTCTTT
>TRBV25-1|NA|TRBJ2-7|NA
CASSDPPCIVYEQYF
TGTGCCAGCAGTGACCCCCCGTGTATTGTTTACGAGCAGTACTTC
>TRBV6-5|NA|TRBJ2-7|NA
CASSYSRQNYEQYF
TGTGCCAGCAGTTACTCGCGGCAGAACTACGAGCAGTACTTC
>TRBV6-1|NA|TRBJ2-2|TRBD2
CASTPLGTTTGELFF
TGTGCCAGCACCCCATTGGGGACTACCACCGGGGAGCTGTTTTTT
>TRBV6-1|NA|TRBJ1-1|TRBD1
CASRRGQTNTEAFF
TGTGCCAGCAGACGGGGACAGACGAACACTGAAGCTTTCTTT
>TRBV15|NA|TRBJ1-1|NA
CATSAPMNTEAFF
TGTGCCACCAGCGCGCCGATGAACACTGAAGCTTTCTTT
>TRBV7-9|NA|TRBJ2-2|NA
CASSLVQGRQAGELFF
TGTGCCAGCAGCTTAGTGCAGGGGCGGCAGGCCGGGGAGCTGTTTTTT
>TRBV19|once|TRBJ2-2|TRBD2
CASNPGGTGELFF
TGTGCCAGTAATCCGGGGGGGACCGGGGAGCTGTTTTTT
>TRBV5-5|NA|TRBJ1-4|NA
CASSWDIYEKCFF
TGTGCCAGCAGCTGGGACATTTATGAAAAGTGCTTTTTT
>TRBV10-3|NA|TRBJ1-6|TRBD1
CAINVQGMHSPLHF
TGTGCCATCAATGTACAGGGGATGCATTCACCCCTCCACTTT